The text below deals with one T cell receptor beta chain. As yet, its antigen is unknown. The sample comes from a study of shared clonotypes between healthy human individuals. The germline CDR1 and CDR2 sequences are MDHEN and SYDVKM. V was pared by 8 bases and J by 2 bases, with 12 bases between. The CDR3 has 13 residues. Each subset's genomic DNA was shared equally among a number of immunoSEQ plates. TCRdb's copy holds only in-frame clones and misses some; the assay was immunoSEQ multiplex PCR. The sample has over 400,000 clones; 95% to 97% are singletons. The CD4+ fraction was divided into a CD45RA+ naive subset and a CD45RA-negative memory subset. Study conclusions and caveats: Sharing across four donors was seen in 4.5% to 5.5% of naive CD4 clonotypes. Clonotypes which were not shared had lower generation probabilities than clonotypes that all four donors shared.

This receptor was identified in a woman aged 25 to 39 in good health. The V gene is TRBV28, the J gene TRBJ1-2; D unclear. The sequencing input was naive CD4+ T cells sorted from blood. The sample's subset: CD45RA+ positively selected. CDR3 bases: TGTGCCAGCCGCGTCAGTAGCAACTATGGCTACACCTTC. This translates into CASRVSSNYGYTF.